This T cell receptor (beta chain) was recorded in a study of T-cell reconstitution after alpha-beta-depleted transplantation in children. Study-wide results and caveats: After transplant, high TCRbeta diversity at day 60 in some patients arose from surviving recipient T cells and thymic progenitors. Reported findings indicate that, about two months after transplant, alpha-beta T cells came from several hundred expanded clones, which were derived from non-depleted graft cells.

Germline-derived CDR1 and CDR2 are LNHNV and YYDKDF (reference sequence). The V gene lost 6 bases and the J gene lost 1 base, with 1 base spanning the gap. The CDR3 totals 12 residues. For TCRbeta, the library was prepared with unique molecular identifiers. TCRdb redid the calling of the PCR reads with MiXCR, one entry per CDR3 protein. Of about 190,000 distinct CDR3 sequences in the sample, around 10% were seen once. This clonotype was observed many times. The antigen is unknown. The chain couples TRBV15 to TRBJ2-6, with D hard to call. The source material was PBMCs, sampled before TCRalphabeta/CD19-depleted stem cell transplant. The receptor was isolated from a boy aged 2 to 9 with acute myeloid leukemia, due to receive a stem cell transplant. CDR3 bases: TGTGCCACCAGTTCTGGGGCCAACGTCCTGACTTTC. It yields the protein CATSSGANVLTF. Filled out from reference TRBV15 and TRBJ2-6, the complete variable domain reads DAMVIQNPRYQVTQFGKPVTLSCSQTLNHNVMYWYQQKSSQAPKLLFHYYDKDFNNEADTPDNFQSRRPNTSFCFLDIRSPGLGDTAMYLCATSSGANVLTFGAGSRLTVL.